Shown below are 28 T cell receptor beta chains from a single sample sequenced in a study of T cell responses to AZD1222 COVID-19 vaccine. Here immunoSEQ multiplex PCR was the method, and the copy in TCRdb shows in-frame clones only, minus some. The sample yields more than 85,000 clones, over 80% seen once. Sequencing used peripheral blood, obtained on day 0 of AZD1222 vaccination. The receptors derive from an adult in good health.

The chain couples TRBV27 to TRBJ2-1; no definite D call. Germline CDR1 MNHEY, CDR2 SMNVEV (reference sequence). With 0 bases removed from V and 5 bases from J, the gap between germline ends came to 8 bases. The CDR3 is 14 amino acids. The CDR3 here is CASSLSGNNNEQFF. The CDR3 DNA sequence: TGTGCCAGCAGTTTATCGGGCAACAACAATGAGCAGTTCTTC.

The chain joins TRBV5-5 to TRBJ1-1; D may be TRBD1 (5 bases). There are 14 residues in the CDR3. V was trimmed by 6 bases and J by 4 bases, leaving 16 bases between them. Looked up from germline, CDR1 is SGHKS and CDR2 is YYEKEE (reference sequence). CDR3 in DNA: TGTGCCAGCAAAATCGGGGCTCCGACCACTGAAGCTTTCTTT. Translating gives CASKIGAPTTEAFF.

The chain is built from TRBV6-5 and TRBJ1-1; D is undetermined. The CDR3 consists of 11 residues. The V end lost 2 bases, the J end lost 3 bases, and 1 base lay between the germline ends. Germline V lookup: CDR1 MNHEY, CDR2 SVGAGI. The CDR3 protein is CASSYHTEAFF. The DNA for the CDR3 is TGTGCCAGCAGTTACCACACTGAAGCTTTCTTT.

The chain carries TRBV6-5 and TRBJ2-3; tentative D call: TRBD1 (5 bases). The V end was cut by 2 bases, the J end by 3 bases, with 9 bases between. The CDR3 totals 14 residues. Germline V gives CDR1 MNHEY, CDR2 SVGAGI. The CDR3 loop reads CASSYRQGTDTQYF. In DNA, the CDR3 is TGTGCCAGCAGTTACCGCCAGGGAACAGATACGCAGTATTTT.

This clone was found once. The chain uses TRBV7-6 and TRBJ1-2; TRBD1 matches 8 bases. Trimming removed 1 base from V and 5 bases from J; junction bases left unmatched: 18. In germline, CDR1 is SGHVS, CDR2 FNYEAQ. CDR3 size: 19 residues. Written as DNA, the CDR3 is TGTGCCAGCAGCTTAGGTGCAGAGAACATCAGGGGGCACAATTATGGCTACACCTTC. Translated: CASSLGAENIRGHNYGYTF.

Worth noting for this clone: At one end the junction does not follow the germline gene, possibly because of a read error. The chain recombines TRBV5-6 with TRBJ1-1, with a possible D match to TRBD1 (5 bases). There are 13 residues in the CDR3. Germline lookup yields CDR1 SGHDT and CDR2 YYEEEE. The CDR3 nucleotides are TGTGCCAGCAACTTGGGGGTGCAGACTGAAGCTTTCTTT. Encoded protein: CASNLGVQTEAFF. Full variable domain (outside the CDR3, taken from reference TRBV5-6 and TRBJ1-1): DAGVTQSPTHLIKTRGQQVTLRCSPKSGHDTVSWYQQALGQGPQFIFQYYEEEERQRGNFPDRFSGHQFPNYSSELNVNALLLGDSALYLCASNLGVQTEAFFGQGTRLTVV.

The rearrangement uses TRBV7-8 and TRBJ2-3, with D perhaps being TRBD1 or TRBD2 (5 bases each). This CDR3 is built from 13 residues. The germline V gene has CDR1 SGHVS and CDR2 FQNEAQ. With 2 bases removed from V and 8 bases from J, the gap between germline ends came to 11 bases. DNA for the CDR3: TGTGCCAGCAGCTTATCCCGGGACGCTACGCAGTATTTT. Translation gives CASSLSRDATQYF.

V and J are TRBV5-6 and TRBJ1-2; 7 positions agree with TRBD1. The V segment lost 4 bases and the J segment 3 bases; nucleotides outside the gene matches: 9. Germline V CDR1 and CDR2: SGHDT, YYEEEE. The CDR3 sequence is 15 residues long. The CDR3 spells CASSGWDSDYYGYTF. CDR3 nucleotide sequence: TGTGCCAGCAGCGGGTGGGACAGCGATTACTATGGCTACACCTTC.

CDR3 sequence: CASSPGAQDIQYF. The DNA of the CDR3 is TGTGCCAGCTCACCTGGGGCGCAGGACATTCAGTACTTC. The chain joins TRBV18 to TRBJ2-4, with a weak D call TRBD1 (5 bases). Germline V gives CDR1 KGHSH, CDR2 LQKENI. The CDR3 is made up of 13 amino acids. V lost 3 bases, J lost 8 bases, and 11 bases lay in between.

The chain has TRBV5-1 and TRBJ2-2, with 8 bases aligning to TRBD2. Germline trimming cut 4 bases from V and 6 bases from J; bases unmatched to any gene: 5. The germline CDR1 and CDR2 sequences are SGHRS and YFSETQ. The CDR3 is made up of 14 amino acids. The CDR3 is CASSPGGGPGELFF. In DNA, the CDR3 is TGCGCCAGCAGCCCCGGGGGGGGTCCCGGGGAGCTGTTTTTT.

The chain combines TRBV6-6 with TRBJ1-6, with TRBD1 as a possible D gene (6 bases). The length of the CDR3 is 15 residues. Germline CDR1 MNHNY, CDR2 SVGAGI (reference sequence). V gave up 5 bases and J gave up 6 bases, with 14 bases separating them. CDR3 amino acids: CASSQRQASNSPLHF. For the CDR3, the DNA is TGTGCCAGCAGTCAAAGACAGGCGTCTAATTCACCCCTCCACTTT.

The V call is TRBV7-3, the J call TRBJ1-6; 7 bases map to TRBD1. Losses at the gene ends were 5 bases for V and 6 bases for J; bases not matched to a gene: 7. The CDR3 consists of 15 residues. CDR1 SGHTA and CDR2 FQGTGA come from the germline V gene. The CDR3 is CASSQGGQPNSPLHF. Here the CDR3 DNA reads TGTGCCAGCAGCCAGGGGGGACAGCCTAATTCACCCCTCCACTTT.

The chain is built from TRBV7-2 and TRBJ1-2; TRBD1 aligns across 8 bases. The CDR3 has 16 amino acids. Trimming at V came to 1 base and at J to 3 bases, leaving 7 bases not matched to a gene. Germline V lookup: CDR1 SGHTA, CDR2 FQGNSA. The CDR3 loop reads CASSLGSGGGDYGYTF. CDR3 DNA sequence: TGTGCCAGCAGCTTAGGGTCAGGGGGCGGCGACTATGGCTACACCTTC. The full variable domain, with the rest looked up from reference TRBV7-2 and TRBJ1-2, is GAGVSQSPSNKVTEKGKDVELRCDPISGHTALYWYRQSLGQGLEFLIYFQGNSAPDKSGLPSDRFSAERTGGSVSTLTIQRTQQEDSAVYLCASSLGSGGGDYGYTFGSGTRLTVV.

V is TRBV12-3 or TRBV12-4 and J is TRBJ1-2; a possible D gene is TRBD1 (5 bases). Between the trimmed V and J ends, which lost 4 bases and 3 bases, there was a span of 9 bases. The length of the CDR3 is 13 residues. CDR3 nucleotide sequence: TGTGCCAGCAGTTCAGGAGGGGACTATGGCTACACCTTC. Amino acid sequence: CASSSGGDYGYTF.

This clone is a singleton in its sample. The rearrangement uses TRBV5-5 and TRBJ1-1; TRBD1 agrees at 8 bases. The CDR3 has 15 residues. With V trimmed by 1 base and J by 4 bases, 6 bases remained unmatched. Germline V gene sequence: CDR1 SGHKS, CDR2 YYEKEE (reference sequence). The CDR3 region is CASSLTGGVVTEAFF. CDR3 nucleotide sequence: TGTGCCAGCAGCTTGACAGGGGGAGTAGTCACTGAAGCTTTCTTT.

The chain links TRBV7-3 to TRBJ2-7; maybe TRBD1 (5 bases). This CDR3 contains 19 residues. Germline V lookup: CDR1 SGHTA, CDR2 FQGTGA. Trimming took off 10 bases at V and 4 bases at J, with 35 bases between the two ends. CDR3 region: CATPPDPTQGTYPNYEQYF. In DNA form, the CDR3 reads TGTGCCACCCCGCCCGACCCGACGCAGGGAACCTATCCAAATTACGAGCAGTACTTC.

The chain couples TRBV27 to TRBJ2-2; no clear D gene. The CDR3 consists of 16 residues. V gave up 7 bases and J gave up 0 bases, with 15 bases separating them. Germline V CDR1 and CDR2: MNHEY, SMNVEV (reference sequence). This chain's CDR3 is CASNRVGSANTGELFF. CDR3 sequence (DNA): TGTGCCAGCAATCGAGTGGGGTCCGCGAACACCGGGGAGCTGTTTTTT.

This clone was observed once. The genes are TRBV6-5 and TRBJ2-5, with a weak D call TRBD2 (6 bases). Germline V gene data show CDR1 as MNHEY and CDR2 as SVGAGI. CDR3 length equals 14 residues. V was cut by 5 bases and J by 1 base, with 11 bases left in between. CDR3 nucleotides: TGTGCCAGCAGTACGGGGGTGGCCCAAGAGACCCAGTACTTC. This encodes CASSTGVAQETQYF.

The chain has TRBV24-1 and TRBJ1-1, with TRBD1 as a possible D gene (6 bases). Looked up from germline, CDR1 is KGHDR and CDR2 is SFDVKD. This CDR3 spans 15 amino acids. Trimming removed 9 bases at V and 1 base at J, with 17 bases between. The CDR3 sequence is CATRGGAWGNTEAFF. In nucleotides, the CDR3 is TGTGCCACCCGGGGGGGGGCTTGGGGGAACACTGAAGCTTTCTTT.

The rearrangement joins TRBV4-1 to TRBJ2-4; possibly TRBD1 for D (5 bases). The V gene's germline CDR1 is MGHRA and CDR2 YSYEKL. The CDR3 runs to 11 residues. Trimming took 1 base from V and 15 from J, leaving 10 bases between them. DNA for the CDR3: TGCGCCAGCAGCCAAGGCGCCCAGGGGTACTTC. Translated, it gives CASSQGAQGYF.

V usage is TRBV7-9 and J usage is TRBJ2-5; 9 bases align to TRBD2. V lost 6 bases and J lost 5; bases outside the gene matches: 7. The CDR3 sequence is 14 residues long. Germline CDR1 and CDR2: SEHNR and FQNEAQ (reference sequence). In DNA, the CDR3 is TGTGCCAGCAGGATTAGCGGGAGCCGGGAGACCCAGTACTTC. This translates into CASRISGSRETQYF.

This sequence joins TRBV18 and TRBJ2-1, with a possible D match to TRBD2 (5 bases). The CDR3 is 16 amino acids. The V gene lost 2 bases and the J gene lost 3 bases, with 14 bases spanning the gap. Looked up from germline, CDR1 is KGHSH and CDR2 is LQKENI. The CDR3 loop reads CASSPINVGVYNEQFF. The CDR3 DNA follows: TGTGCCAGCTCACCAATAAACGTCGGGGTCTACAATGAGCAGTTCTTC.

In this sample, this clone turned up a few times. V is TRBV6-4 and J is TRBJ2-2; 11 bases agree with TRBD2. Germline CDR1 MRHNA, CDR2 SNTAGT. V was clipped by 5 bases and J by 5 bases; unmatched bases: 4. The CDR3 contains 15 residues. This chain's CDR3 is CASSPGLADTGELFF. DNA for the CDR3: TGTGCCAGCAGTCCGGGACTAGCGGATACCGGGGAGCTGTTTTTT.

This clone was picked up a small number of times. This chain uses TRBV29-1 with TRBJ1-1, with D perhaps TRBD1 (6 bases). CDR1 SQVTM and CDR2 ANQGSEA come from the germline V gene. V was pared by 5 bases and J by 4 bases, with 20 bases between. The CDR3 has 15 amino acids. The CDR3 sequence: CSVIGRQARATEAFF. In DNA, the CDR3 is TGCAGCGTTATAGGGAGACAGGCCCGGGCCACTGAAGCTTTCTTT.

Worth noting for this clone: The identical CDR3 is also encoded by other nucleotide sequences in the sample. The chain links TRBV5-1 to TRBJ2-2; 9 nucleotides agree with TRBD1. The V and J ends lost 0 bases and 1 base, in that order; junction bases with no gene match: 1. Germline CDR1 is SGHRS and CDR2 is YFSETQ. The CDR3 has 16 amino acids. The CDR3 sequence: CASSLVGQGNTGELFF. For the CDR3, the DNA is TGCGCCAGCAGCTTGGTGGGACAGGGGAACACCGGGGAGCTGTTTTTT.

The CDR3 loop is CSVTGTGGQSYGYTF. The DNA for the CDR3 is TGCAGCGTTACCGGGACAGGGGGCCAGTCCTATGGCTACACCTTC. The V and J genes are TRBV29-1 and TRBJ1-2; 12 bases are a match to TRBD1. V gave up 5 bases and J gave up 4 bases; unmatched junction bases: 8. This CDR3 is 15 amino acids long. The germline gives CDR1 SQVTM, CDR2 ANQGSEA.

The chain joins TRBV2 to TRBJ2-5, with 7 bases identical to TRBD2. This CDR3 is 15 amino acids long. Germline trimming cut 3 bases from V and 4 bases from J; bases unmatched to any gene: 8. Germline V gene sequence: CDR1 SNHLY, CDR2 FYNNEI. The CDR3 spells CASSESGTIVETQYF. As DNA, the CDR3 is TGTGCCAGCAGTGAGTCAGGGACTATCGTAGAGACCCAGTACTTC.

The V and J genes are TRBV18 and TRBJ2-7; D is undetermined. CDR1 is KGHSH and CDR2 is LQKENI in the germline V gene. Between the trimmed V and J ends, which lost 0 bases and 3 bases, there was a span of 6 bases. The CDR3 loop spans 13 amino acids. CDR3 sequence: CASSPPVLYEQYF. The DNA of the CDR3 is TGTGCCAGCTCACCACCGGTTCTCTACGAGCAGTACTTC.